This TCR beta chain was identified in a study of OX40 agonist ivuxolimab in advanced cancers. V lost 6 bases and J 8 bases, leaving 16 bases between the germline ends. This CDR3 has 13 amino acids. In germline, CDR1 is LNHDA, CDR2 SQIVND (reference sequence). The table came from immunoSEQ multiplex PCR; TCRdb's copy has only in-frame clones and leaves some out. This repertoire shows 75,000 to 95,000 clones, 80% to 90% found once; its top ten account for approximately 11%. Sequencing was performed on CD4+ or CD8+ T cells sorted from blood, taken in a trial of the OX40 agonist ivuxolimab. The chain recombines TRBV19 with TRBJ1-2; D possibly corresponds to TRBD1 (5 bases). The sequence was collected from an adult with an advanced solid tumor such as melanoma, head and neck, liver or kidney cancer. CDR3 DNA: TGTGCCAGTAGAACTCGGGGACGGATGGGCTACACCTTC. Its protein product is CASRTRGRMGYTF.